This T cell receptor beta chain is drawn from a study of memory CD8 T cells in hepatitis C reinfection. The time point denotes: peak reinfection, 3 to 8 weeks after reinfection detection. No in vitro expansion preceded TCR sequencing of the sorted cells. TCRdb's table, derived via immunoSEQ multiplex PCR, lists solely in-frame clones and lacks some. The table for this sample gives some 96 clones. With 5 bases removed from V and 2 bases from J, the gap between germline ends came to 13 bases. The CDR3 consists of 14 residues. CDR1 is MNHEY and CDR2 is SVGAGI in the germline V gene. The sample consisted of HCV tetramer-positive CD8+ T cells sorted from blood. The clonotype originates from a woman between 25 and 40 years old with hepatitis C virus infection. The genes are TRBV6-5 and TRBJ2-7; a possible D gene is TRBD1 (6 bases). CDR3 amino acids: CASSETGQTYEQYF. The DNA of the CDR3 is TGTGCCAGCAGTGAAACCGGACAGACCTACGAGCAGTACTTC.